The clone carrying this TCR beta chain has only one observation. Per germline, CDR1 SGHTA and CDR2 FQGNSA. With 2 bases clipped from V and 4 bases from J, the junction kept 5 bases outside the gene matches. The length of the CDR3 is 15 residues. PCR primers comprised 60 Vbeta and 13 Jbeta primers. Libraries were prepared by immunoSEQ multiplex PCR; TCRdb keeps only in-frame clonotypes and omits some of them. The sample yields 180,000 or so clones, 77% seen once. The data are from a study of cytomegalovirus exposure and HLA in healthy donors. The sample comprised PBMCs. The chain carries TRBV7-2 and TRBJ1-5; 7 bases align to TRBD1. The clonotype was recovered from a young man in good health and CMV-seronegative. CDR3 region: CASSLRQGENQPQHF. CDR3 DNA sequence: TGTGCCAGCAGCTTACGGCAGGGGGAGAATCAGCCCCAGCATTTT. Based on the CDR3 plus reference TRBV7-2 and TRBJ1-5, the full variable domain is GAGVSQSPSNKVTEKGKDVELRCDPISGHTALYWYRQSLGQGLEFLIYFQGNSAPDKSGLPSDRFSAERTGGSVSTLTIQRTQQEDSAVYLCASSLRQGENQPQHFGDGTRLSIL.